This TCR beta chain was sequenced for a study of shared clonotypes between healthy human individuals. Only in-frame clones appear in the TCRdb table, and some are missing; sequencing was by immunoSEQ multiplex PCR. The repertoire holds 950,000 to 1,200,000 clones, with 60% to 80% as singletons. Trimming pared 5 bases from V and 4 bases from J, leaving 15 bases between. Germline V gene sequence: CDR1 SGHTA, CDR2 FQGNSA. The CDR3 consists of 15 residues. The sequence derives from a man aged 18-30 years in good health. Some clones in this sample may be carry-over from other donors' samples. J is TRBJ1-3 and V is TRBV7-2, with D hard to call. Material: memory CD4+ T cells from PBMCs. Subset defined: CD45RA-negative fraction. The CDR3: CASSPGSARGNTIYF. CDR3 coding DNA: TGTGCCAGCAGCCCCGGAAGCGCCCGGGGAAACACCATATATTTT. The complete variable domain, with remaining parts taken from reference TRBV7-2 and TRBJ1-3, reads GAGVSQSPSNKVTEKGKDVELRCDPISGHTALYWYRQSLGQGLEFLIYFQGNSAPDKSGLPSDRFSAERTGGSVSTLTIQRTQQEDSAVYLCASSPGSARGNTIYFGEGSWLTVV.